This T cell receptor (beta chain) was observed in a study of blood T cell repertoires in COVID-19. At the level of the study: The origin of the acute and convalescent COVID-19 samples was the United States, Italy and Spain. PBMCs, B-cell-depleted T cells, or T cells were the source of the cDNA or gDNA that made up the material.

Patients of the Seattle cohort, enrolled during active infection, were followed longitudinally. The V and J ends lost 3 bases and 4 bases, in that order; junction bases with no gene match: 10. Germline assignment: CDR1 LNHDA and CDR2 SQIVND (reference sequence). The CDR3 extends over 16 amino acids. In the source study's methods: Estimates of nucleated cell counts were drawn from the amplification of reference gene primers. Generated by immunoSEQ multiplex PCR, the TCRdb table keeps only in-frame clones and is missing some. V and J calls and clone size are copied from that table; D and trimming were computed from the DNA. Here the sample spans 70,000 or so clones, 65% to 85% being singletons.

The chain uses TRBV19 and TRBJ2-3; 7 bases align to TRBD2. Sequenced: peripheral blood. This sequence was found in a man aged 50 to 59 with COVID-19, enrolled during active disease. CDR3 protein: CASSMDGGSGADTQYF. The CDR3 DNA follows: TGTGCCAGTAGTATGGATGGCGGGAGCGGAGCAGATACGCAGTATTTT.